Shown below are 26 T cell receptor beta chains from a single sample sequenced in a study of T cell responses to AZD1222 COVID-19 vaccine. Profiled with immunoSEQ multiplex PCR; TCRdb holds only in-frame clones, not every one. Among 130,000 to 150,000 clones listed, 85% to 95% were seen once. Sequenced material: peripheral blood, taken on day 0 of AZD1222 vaccination. These receptors were collected from an adult in good health.

The genes are TRBV6-5 and TRBJ2-2; 7 nucleotides agree with TRBD1. Losses at the gene ends were 6 bases for V and 4 bases for J; bases not matched to a gene: 5. The CDR3 sequence is 14 residues long. Germline V CDR1 and CDR2: MNHEY, SVGAGI. CDR3 bases: TGTGCCAGCAGGCAGGGGACAGCCACCGGGGAGCTGTTTTTT. It encodes CASRQGTATGELFF.

V usage is TRBV11-2 and J usage is TRBJ2-2; TRBD2 matches at 12 bases. With 5 bases clipped from V and 5 bases from J, the junction kept 6 bases outside the gene matches. This CDR3 contains 16 residues. CDR1 and CDR2 (germline): SGHAT, FQNNGV. As DNA, the CDR3 is TGTGCCAGCAGCCCCGCTAGCGGGGGGGCAACCGGGGAGCTGTTTTTT. This gives the protein CASSPASGGATGELFF.

This chain joins TRBV5-6 and TRBJ1-6, with D possibly matching TRBD1 (6 bases). CDR3 length: 17 amino acids. V was shortened by 4 bases and J by 7 bases, with 21 bases between the two germline ends. The germline V gene encodes CDR1 SGHDT and CDR2 YYEEEE. CDR3 sequence reads: CASSHWAPQGRNSPLHF. The CDR3, as DNA: TGTGCCAGCAGCCATTGGGCACCTCAGGGGAGAAATTCACCCCTCCACTTT.

J is TRBJ1-6 and V is TRBV11-2; 9 bases line up with TRBD1. The germline CDR1 and CDR2 sequences are SGHAT and FQNNGV. V lost 2 bases and J lost 5; bases outside the gene matches: 1. CDR3 length: 15 residues. The CDR3 nucleotides read TGTGCCAGCAGCTTACGGGACAGGGATAATTCACCCCTCCACTTT. Translation: CASSLRDRDNSPLHF. The variable domain in full, with the rest retrieved from reference TRBV11-2 and TRBJ1-6, is EAGVAQSPRYKIIEKRQSVAFWCNPISGHATLYWYQQILGQGPKLLIQFQNNGVVDDSQLPKDRFSAERLKGVDSTLKIQPAKLEDSAVYLCASSLRDRDNSPLHFGNGTRLTVT.

The J gene is TRBJ1-6, the V gene TRBV11-2; 9 bases match TRBD1. CDR3 length: 16 amino acids. From germline, CDR1 is SGHAT and CDR2 FQNNGV. The ends lost 0 bases at V and 8 bases at J; junction bases unmatched: 5. The CDR3 here is CASSLDNRQGDSPLHF. In DNA, the CDR3 is TGTGCCAGCAGCTTAGACAATAGACAGGGGGATTCACCCCTCCACTTT.

The chain carries TRBV5-6 and TRBJ2-7; TRBD1 matches at 9 bases. The V gene's germline CDR1 is SGHDT and CDR2 YYEEEE. This CDR3 region has 15 residues. V shed 1 base, J shed 0 bases, and the junction held 2 bases outside the gene matches. The CDR3 loop is CASSLLTGGSYEQYF. Here the CDR3 DNA reads TGTGCCAGCAGCTTGCTGACAGGGGGCTCCTACGAGCAGTACTTC.

The chain uses TRBV2 and TRBJ2-1; D possibly corresponds to TRBD2 (6 bases). From germline, CDR1 is SNHLY and CDR2 FYNNEI. The CDR3 consists of 13 residues. Trimming stripped 10 bases from V and 3 bases from J, with 13 bases between. The CDR3 DNA reads TGTGCCAAGCTACGAGCGGGCTACAATGAGCAGTTCTTC. The encoded protein is CAKLRAGYNEQFF.

This rearrangement joins TRBV5-1 to TRBJ2-5; no clear D gene. V was cut by 4 bases and J by 5 bases, with 15 bases left in between. CDR1 and CDR2 (germline): SGHRS, YFSETQ. The CDR3 extends over 14 amino acids. This CDR3 reads CASSQTEVMETQYF. CDR3 DNA: TGCGCCAGCAGCCAAACGGAAGTGATGGAGACCCAGTACTTC.

This rearrangement joins TRBV4-1 to TRBJ1-2; 7 bases line up with TRBD1. V shed 3 bases and J 4 bases; nucleotides not matched to a gene: 14. Germline CDR1 and CDR2: MGHRA and YSYEKL. The CDR3 covers 17 residues. The CDR3: CASSHPREGGQFYGYTF. Here the CDR3 DNA reads TGCGCCAGCAGCCACCCGAGGGAAGGGGGACAGTTCTATGGCTACACCTTC.

V and J are TRBV6-5 and TRBJ2-3; tentative D call: TRBD2 (5 bases). Trimming removed 2 bases from V and 5 bases from J, with 11 bases in between. This CDR3 has 14 residues. Germline V gives CDR1 MNHEY, CDR2 SVGAGI. The chain's CDR3 is CASSYAPGVDTQYF. The CDR3 nucleotides are TGTGCCAGCAGTTACGCTCCCGGGGTAGATACGCAGTATTTT.

In its sample, this clone was seen once. The chain recombines TRBV9 with TRBJ2-1, with D perhaps matching TRBD2 (6 bases). Germline V gene lookup returns CDR1 SGDLS and CDR2 YYNGEE. The CDR3 consists of 15 residues. V lost 4 bases and J 10 bases, leaving 21 bases between the germline ends. CDR3 sequence: CASSQLRGTPGEQFF. CDR3 coding DNA: TGTGCCAGCAGCCAACTGCGCGGGACCCCGGGGGAGCAGTTCTTC.

The CDR3 sequence is CASSSKGSYEQYF. In nucleotides, the CDR3 is TGTGCCAGCAGTTCCAAGGGTTCCTACGAGCAGTACTTC. The V and J genes are TRBV25-1 and TRBJ2-7, with unresolved D. V was trimmed by 5 bases and J by 1 base, leaving 9 bases between them. CDR3 length equals 13 residues. Germline V CDR1 and CDR2: MGHDK, SYGVNS.

This clone was detected only once. This chain links TRBV6-5 with TRBJ2-7, with 7 bases that match TRBD1. V was clipped by 10 bases and J by 2 bases; unmatched bases: 5. CDR1 is MNHEY, CDR2 SVGAGI, per germline. The CDR3 runs to 12 residues. CDR3 in amino acids: CANRTGTYEQYF. The DNA for the CDR3 is TGTGCCAACCGGACAGGTACCTACGAGCAGTACTTC.

CDR3 region: CASSQVRGPMNTEAFF. For the CDR3, the DNA is TGTGCCAGCAGCCAAGTCAGGGGTCCCATGAACACTGAAGCTTTCTTT. V usage is TRBV4-2 and J usage is TRBJ1-1; D may be TRBD1 (6 bases). The V gene lost 1 base and the J gene lost 0 bases, with 12 bases spanning the gap. CDR1 is LGHNA, CDR2 YNFKEQ, per germline. The CDR3 consists of 16 residues.

The chain joins TRBV10-1 to TRBJ2-7; the D is unclear. The germline gives CDR1 WNHNN, CDR2 SYGVQD (reference sequence). The V end lost 2 bases, the J end lost 5 bases, and 4 bases lay between the germline ends. There are 11 residues in the CDR3. The CDR3 DNA follows: TGCGCCAGCAGTGAGGGAAACGAGCAGTACTTC. Residues: CASSEGNEQYF.

The rearrangement uses TRBV6-5 and TRBJ2-7; 12 positions match TRBD1. The CDR3 loop spans 14 amino acids. CDR1 and CDR2 (germline): MNHEY, SVGAGI. Trimming at V came to 8 bases and at J to 4 bases, leaving 6 bases not matched to a gene. The CDR3 is CASLGTGGVYEQYF. CDR3 DNA sequence: TGTGCCAGCCTAGGGACAGGGGGCGTTTACGAGCAGTACTTC.

The J gene is TRBJ2-1, the V gene TRBV11-2, with D perhaps matching TRBD2 (5 bases). The germline V and J ends were trimmed by 3 bases and 5 bases, with 11 bases remaining between them. The germline gives CDR1 SGHAT, CDR2 FQNNGV. The CDR3 covers 14 residues. CDR3 DNA: TGTGCCAGCAGCTTTCCCGGGATAGACAATGAGCAGTTCTTC. The encoded protein is CASSFPGIDNEQFF.

The gene calls are TRBV5-6 and TRBJ2-2; 7 nucleotides align to TRBD2. CDR1 SGHDT and CDR2 YYEEEE come from the germline V gene. After removal of 4 bases from V and 2 bases from J, the junction contained 11 bases not matched to a gene. This CDR3 region has 17 residues. CDR3 nucleotides: TGTGCCAGCAGCCCCGGGCCGGGACTACCAAACACCGGGGAGCTGTTTTTT. Translated, it gives CASSPGPGLPNTGELFF.

The rearrangement links TRBV23-1 to TRBJ2-7, with TRBD1 as a possible D gene (5 bases). TRBV23-1 is sorted into the ORF group, with uncertain function. The length of the CDR3 is 16 residues. V shed 0 bases and J shed 2 bases, with 14 bases lying between them. In DNA, the CDR3 is TGCGCCAGCAGTCAATCCATCAGGGAACACCCCTACGAGCAGTACTTC. It is translated as CASSQSIREHPYEQYF.

CDR3 loop: CASSATSGGPTDTQYF. DNA for the CDR3: TGCGCCAGCAGCGCCACCAGCGGGGGACCCACAGATACGCAGTATTTT. The chain carries TRBV5-1 and TRBJ2-3; 8 bases fit TRBD2. V shed 4 bases, J shed 2 bases, and the junction held 9 bases outside the gene matches. Germline V gives CDR1 SGHRS, CDR2 YFSETQ. This CDR3 contains 16 residues.

The table lists this clone with a count of one. The rearrangement uses TRBV6-1 and TRBJ1-2; D is undetermined. Germline CDR1 MNHNS, CDR2 SASEGT. There are 13 residues in the CDR3. Trimming took 1 base from V and 8 from J, leaving 11 bases between them. The DNA for the CDR3 is TGTGCCAGCAGTGAAGTCAGGTTGGTGGGCTACACCTTC. Translation gives CASSEVRLVGYTF.

V usage is TRBV5-1 and J usage is TRBJ2-7; TRBD2 matches 9 bases. CDR3 length: 14 amino acids. Germline loops: CDR1 SGHRS, CDR2 YFSETQ. V trimming: 2 bases; J trimming: 4 bases; junction bases outside the gene matches: 4. The CDR3: CASSFGTSLYEQYF. The CDR3 DNA follows: TGCGCCAGCAGCTTTGGGACTAGCCTTTACGAGCAGTACTTC.

This chain connects TRBV27 to TRBJ1-1; D gene unclear. The CDR3 is 15 amino acids. Germline V gene data show CDR1 as MNHEY and CDR2 as SMNVEV (reference sequence). The ends were cut back, 0 bases at V and 9 bases at J, with 17 bases in the middle. CDR3 residues: CASSLSGRVGSQAFF. For the CDR3, the DNA is TGTGCCAGCAGTTTATCGGGGAGGGTTGGGTCTCAAGCTTTCTTT.

The genes are TRBV11-2 and TRBJ2-3; D not resolved. With 0 bases removed from V and 3 bases from J, the gap between germline ends came to 10 bases. Germline V lookup: CDR1 SGHAT, CDR2 FQNNGV. The CDR3 extends over 15 amino acids. CDR3 protein: CASSLDPLETDTQYF. The DNA for the CDR3 is TGTGCCAGCAGCTTAGATCCGTTAGAAACAGATACGCAGTATTTT.

The chain combines TRBV7-9 with TRBJ2-3; D might be TRBD2 (6 bases). This CDR3 contains 14 residues. V was shortened by 3 bases and J by 5 bases, with 12 bases between the two germline ends. The germline V gene has CDR1 SEHNR and CDR2 FQNEAQ (reference sequence). CDR3 DNA: TGTGCCAGCAGCTTCGTAGCGGATCTAGATACGCAGTATTTT. Protein: CASSFVADLDTQYF.

The chain uses TRBV18 and TRBJ1-5; maybe TRBD1 (5 bases). The V end was cut by 3 bases, the J end by 0 bases, with 18 bases between. The CDR3 has 18 residues. The germline V gene has CDR1 KGHSH and CDR2 LQKENI. CDR3 in amino acids: CASSPDSPRAYSNQPQHF. The CDR3 DNA reads TGTGCCAGCTCACCCGACAGTCCGAGGGCCTATAGCAATCAGCCCCAGCATTTT.